This T cell receptor beta chain was recovered during a study of shared clonotypes between healthy human individuals. There are 14 residues in the CDR3. The V end was cut by 1 base, the J end by 4 bases, with 10 bases between. CDR1 is SGHAT and CDR2 is FQNNGV in the germline V gene. TCRdb's table, derived via immunoSEQ multiplex PCR, lists solely in-frame clones and lacks some. The table has roughly 2 million clones, nearly 97% seen once. The TCR sequence derives from a man between 18 and 35 years old in good health. V is TRBV11-2 and J is TRBJ1-1; no definite D call. The sample taken for sequencing was naive CD4+ T cells sorted from blood. Subset in this sample: CD45RA+ positively selected. Written as DNA, the CDR3 is TGTGCCAGCAGCTTAGGGGCTTGGAGCACTGAAGCTTTCTTT. Its translation: CASSLGAWSTEAFF. Using reference TRBV11-2 and TRBJ1-1 for the parts outside the CDR3, the full variable domain is EAGVAQSPRYKIIEKRQSVAFWCNPISGHATLYWYQQILGQGPKLLIQFQNNGVVDDSQLPKDRFSAERLKGVDSTLKIQPAKLEDSAVYLCASSLGAWSTEAFFGQGTRLTVV.